Below, one T cell receptor (beta chain) is given with its context. Its cognate antigen is unknown. Arm-PCR of CDR3 regions with iRepertoire HTBI primers generated TCR beta libraries. Each CDR3 protein is one row after TCRdb ran MiXCR on the multiplex PCR reads. The table has around 400,000 distinct CDR3 sequences, 21% seen once. The sample is drawn from a study of regulatory T cells in long-lasting Graves disease. The time point is: persistent/refractory GD, antithyroid drugs over 5 years with positive TRAb. Extracted PBMC RNA gave rise to the TCR library. Study-wide results and caveats: Owing to a sample size that was small, accuracy may have been reduced. Persistent-disease Graves' patients showed less TCR diversity than new cases.

This CDR3 region has 16 residues. From germline, CDR1 is SGHRS and CDR2 YFSETQ. V shed 0 bases and J 9 bases; nucleotides not matched to a gene: 12. The starting material was peripheral blood mononuclear cells (PBMCs), obtained when the disease was refractory, from a patient treated with antithyroid drugs. The sequence derives from a female donor with Graves disease. The chain has TRBV5-1 and TRBJ2-1, with TRBD1 matching 7 bases. The CDR3 region has the DNA TGCGCCAGCAGCTTGGCGGGATTTACAGGGGTGGCTGAGCAGTTCTTC. Translating gives CASSLAGFTGVAEQFF. Full variable domain (rest looked up from reference TRBV5-1 and TRBJ2-1): KAGVTQTPRYLIKTRGQQVTLSCSPISGHRSVSWYQQTPGQGLQFLFEYFSETQRNKGNFPGRFSGRQFSNSRSEMNVSTLELGDSALYLCASSLAGFTGVAEQFFGPGTRLTVL.